Listed below are T cell receptor beta chains from one sample, sequenced in a study of shared clonotypes between healthy human individuals. The method was immunoSEQ multiplex PCR; TCRdb's version includes in-frame clones alone and lacks a portion of them. The repertoire holds 1 million to 1.3 million clones, with about 80% as singletons. Sequencing was done on a sample of memory CD4+ T cells from PBMCs. The receptors derive from a man younger than 30 in good health. Some clones in this sample may be carry-over from other donors' samples. CDR3s leave out the opening cysteine and the closing phenylalanine or tryptophan. Fields, in order: J gene, V gene, D gene, CDR3 protein. The D gene is left open where the match is weak.

J: TRBJ2-1
V: TRBV10-3
D: NA
CDR3: AISENPDPRNNEQF

J: TRBJ2-1
V: TRBV7-2
D: TRBD2
CDR3: ASSSRTSGRNNEQF

J: TRBJ1-4
V: TRBV10-2
D: NA
CDR3: ASSSSRGNEKLF

J: TRBJ1-2
V: TRBV6-1
D: NA
CDR3: ASRAGAGYGYT

J: TRBJ1-6
V: TRBV4-1
D: NA
CDR3: ASSQGSGLGQGISPLH

J: TRBJ1-5
V: TRBV25-1
D: NA
CDR3: ASSEYEEERAINQPQH

J: TRBJ2-2
V: TRBV4-3
D: TRBD1
CDR3: ASSQRTGGYTGELF

J: TRBJ2-1
V: TRBV30
D: NA
CDR3: AWNLRFNEQF

J: TRBJ1-1
V: TRBV5-1
D: TRBD1
CDR3: ASSPGGSLTEAF

J: TRBJ1-2
V: TRBV7-9
D: TRBD1
CDR3: ASSVGTGVNYGYT

J: TRBJ2-1
V: TRBV5-4
D: TRBD2
CDR3: ASSLAGGPRDEQF

J: TRBJ2-3
V: TRBV7-9
D: NA
CDR3: ASSLGLAEGTDTQY

J: TRBJ1-5
V: TRBV5-6
D: NA
CDR3: ASSLDSRENQPQH

J: TRBJ2-7
V: TRBV5-1
D: NA
CDR3: ASSLTGREQY

J: TRBJ2-7
V: TRBV19
D: NA
CDR3: ASSPGGVSSYEQY

J: TRBJ2-4
V: TRBV7-2
D: TRBD2
CDR3: ASSLVGRTIENIQY

J: TRBJ1-4
V: TRBV30
D: NA
CDR3: AWSHIDATNEKLF

J: TRBJ2-7
V: TRBV7-3
D: NA
CDR3: ASSPTLPGVGEQY

J: TRBJ2-5
V: TRBV11-2
D: NA
CDR3: ASSPDWGLAETQY

J: TRBJ2-7
V: TRBV19
D: TRBD1
CDR3: ASSHFTGTGNPYEQY

J: TRBJ2-7
V: TRBV6-1
D: TRBD1
CDR3: ASFNRDRGDEQY

J: TRBJ1-5
V: TRBV4-1
D: NA
CDR3: ASSQADRGGPQH

J: TRBJ1-2
V: TRBV4-1
D: NA
CDR3: ASSQGPTQGYYGYT

J: TRBJ2-2
V: TRBV15
D: NA
CDR3: ATSTRTVPGELF

J: TRBJ2-3
V: TRBV21-1
D: NA
CDR3: ATGGLPCDTQY

J: TRBJ2-3
V: TRBV29-1
D: NA
CDR3: SVGTGTDTQY

J: TRBJ2-2
V: TRBV28
D: NA
CDR3: ATLNAGAEDTGELF

J: TRBJ1-6
V: TRBV30
D: TRBD1
CDR3: AWSRDRRNSPLH

J: TRBJ2-4
V: TRBV5-1
D: NA
CDR3: ASSLDGGTENIQY

J: TRBJ2-2
V: TRBV7-3
D: TRBD2
CDR3: ASSLRAGLAGEAGELF

J: TRBJ1-2
V: TRBV14
D: NA
CDR3: ASSHRQGYGYT

J: TRBJ2-5
V: TRBV28
D: TRBD2
CDR3: ASSTPGLGEETQY

J: TRBJ1-4
V: TRBV7-9
D: TRBD1
CDR3: ASSPGTGDEKLF

J: TRBJ2-1
V: TRBV27
D: NA
CDR3: ASSLDGGYSYNEQF

J: TRBJ1-4
V: TRBV18
D: TRBD1
CDR3: ASSLSAQGINEKLF

J: TRBJ2-1
V: TRBV6-6
D: TRBD1
CDR3: ASSGRGQGTYNEQF

J: TRBJ2-1
V: TRBV4-3
D: NA
CDR3: ASSQGGWSYNEQF

J: TRBJ2-7
V: TRBV7-9
D: NA
CDR3: ASSLAGWGYEQY

J: TRBJ2-7
V: TRBV10-3
D: NA
CDR3: AISSAGSSYEQY

J: TRBJ2-3
V: TRBV5-1
D: TRBD2
CDR3: ASGTGTSGSWSTDTQY

J: TRBJ2-3
V: TRBV6-6
D: TRBD2
CDR3: ASTGLAGGIDTQY

J: TRBJ2-3
V: TRBV5-1
D: TRBD2
CDR3: ASSLRAGDPTQY

J: TRBJ1-2
V: TRBV9
D: NA
CDR3: ASSRALGSGYT